This T cell receptor (beta chain) was recovered during a study of blood T cell repertoires in COVID-19. Overall study context: The United States, Italy and Spain supplied acute and convalescent COVID-19 samples. T cells, B-cell-depleted T cells, or PBMCs supplied cDNA or gDNA.

CDR1 and CDR2 from the germline V gene are SNHLY and FYNNEI. The length of the CDR3 is 11 residues. V was trimmed by 4 bases and J by 5 bases, leaving 3 bases between them. Per the study methods: Amplification of reference gene primers was used by the study to estimate nucleated cell counts. Sequencing used immunoSEQ multiplex PCR; TCRdb keeps in-frame clones, though not all of them. Clone size and V and J calls were adopted from that table, with D and trimming inferred from the DNA. The data hold roughly 200,000 clones, with around 89% observed a single time. This clonotype originated in a woman in her thirties with acute or convalescent COVID-19. This chain joins TRBV2 and TRBJ1-3; D gene uncertain. The sample comprised peripheral blood. The CDR3 loop reads CASSGRNTIYF. DNA of the CDR3: TGTGCCAGCAGTGGGCGAAACACCATATATTTT.